These 5 T cell receptor beta chains were all obtained from the same sample, sequenced in a study of identical twins. Via MiXCR, TCRdb re-called the 5' RACE reads, giving one row per CDR3 protein. The sample includes about 890,000 distinct CDR3 sequences, 9% to 15% of them seen just once. Another study also made use of these data, one on yellow fever vaccine responses in identical twins.

The material sequenced was PBMCs. The receptors stem from a woman aged 18-29 years in good health.

The V call is TRBV7-9, the J call TRBJ2-1; TRBD1 matches at 7 bases. The CDR3 length is 13 residues. In germline, CDR1 is SEHNR, CDR2 FQNEAQ (reference sequence). Unmatched junction bases numbered 5, after V lost 4 bases and J lost 8 bases. DNA of the CDR3: TGTGCCAGCAGCTGGATAGGGGGCGATGAGCAGTTCTTC. Its protein product is CASSWIGGDEQFF.

This clonotype showed up many times. The chain joins TRBV12-3 or TRBV12-4 to TRBJ2-4; D gene ambiguous. This CDR3 has 15 amino acids. V was cut by 3 bases and J by 0 bases, with 9 bases left in between. CDR3 coding DNA: TGTGCCAGCAGTTTTGCGAAGCTAGCCAAAAACATTCAGTACTTC. Protein sequence: CASSFAKLAKNIQYF.

The rearrangement links TRBV20-1 to TRBJ2-1; TRBD2 matches at 13 bases. J gave up 3 bases and V 1 base, and 3 bases lay outside the gene matches. The CDR3 sequence is 16 residues long. CDR1 DFQATT and CDR2 SNEGSKA come from the germline V gene (reference sequence). For the CDR3, the DNA is TGCAGTGCTAGAGTGGGGACTAGCGGGGACTACAATGAGCAGTTCTTC. Translating it yields CSARVGTSGDYNEQFF.

This clonotype was recorded a few times. CDR3 sequence reads: CATSDWRQGNEQFF. The DNA for the CDR3 is TGTGCCACCAGTGATTGGCGTCAGGGCAATGAGCAGTTCTTC. V gene TRBV24-1 combines with J gene TRBJ2-1; weak D call: TRBD1 (5 bases). The CDR3 sequence is 14 residues long. Trimming left V 2 bases short and J 6 bases short, with 10 bases between. Germline V CDR1 and CDR2: KGHDR, SFDVKD.

In its sample, this clonotype was seen a few times. The genes are TRBV2 and TRBJ2-1; maybe TRBD2 (5 bases). Germline CDR1 reads SNHLY; CDR2 reads FYNNEI. V lost 6 bases and J 9 bases, leaving 18 bases between the germline ends. The CDR3 has 14 residues. CDR3 amino acids: CASRGGEGYSEQFF. In DNA form, the CDR3 reads TGTGCCAGCAGAGGAGGCGAAGGGTATAGTGAGCAGTTCTTC.